This TCR beta chain was sequenced for a study of blood T cell repertoires in COVID-19. The protocol was immunoSEQ multiplex PCR, while the TCRdb copy is restricted to in-frame clones and leaves out a portion. The table records about 20,000 clones, around 90% of them present only once. The CDR3 totals 14 residues. V lost 5 bases to trimming and J lost 14 bases, with 19 bases between them. Germline V gene lookup returns CDR1 SGHTA and CDR2 FQGTGA. The TCR originated in a human donor with active COVID-19. The donor label of this sample is uncertain. The chain has TRBV7-3 and TRBJ1-6; a possible D gene is TRBD1 (5 bases). Material: peripheral blood. This CDR3 reads CASSQGRGSETLHF. CDR3 nucleotides: TGTGCCAGCAGCCAGGGCCGGGGGTCTGAGACCCTCCACTTT.